These T cell receptor beta chains were read from a single sample in a study of lymphopenia after photon versus proton radiotherapy. This table comes from immunoSEQ multiplex PCR, and its TCRdb copy is limited to in-frame clones, with some not included. The sample has under 35,000 clones, about 91% seen once. Sample: peripheral blood, taken from a patient treated with proton-based radiotherapy. All receptors come from an older woman with pancreatic cancer. Some clones in this sample may be carry-over from other donors' samples. CDR3s leave out the opening cysteine and the closing phenylalanine or tryptophan. The D gene is left open where the match is weak.

v_gene: TRBV6-1; j_gene: TRBJ1-1; d_gene: NA; CDR3aa: ASSVQIATVMNTEAF
v_gene: TRBV6-1; j_gene: TRBJ2-1; d_gene: TRBD1; CDR3aa: ASSEGQGGAYNEQF
v_gene: TRBV7-5; j_gene: TRBJ2-7; d_gene: NA; CDR3aa: ARSLARTSGVTSYEQY
v_gene: TRBV6-1; j_gene: TRBJ1-4; d_gene: NA; CDR3aa: ASRDSLGPNEKLF
v_gene: TRBV20-1; j_gene: TRBJ2-7; d_gene: NA; CDR3aa: SADSGYEQY
v_gene: TRBV9; j_gene: TRBJ2-5; d_gene: TRBD2; CDR3aa: ASSALAEQETQY
v_gene: TRBV5-1; j_gene: TRBJ2-3; d_gene: TRBD1; CDR3aa: ASSLTGAGVAQY
v_gene: TRBV7-9; j_gene: TRBJ2-3; d_gene: NA; CDR3aa: ASSLVNTDTQY
v_gene: TRBV7-8; j_gene: TRBJ2-1; d_gene: TRBD1; CDR3aa: ASSLTNARDSYNEQF
v_gene: TRBV7-6; j_gene: TRBJ1-4; d_gene: NA; CDR3aa: ASSPTRTNEKLF
v_gene: TRBV18; j_gene: TRBJ1-1; d_gene: NA; CDR3aa: ASSPLSAPNTEAF
v_gene: TRBV28; j_gene: TRBJ1-5; d_gene: NA; CDR3aa: ASSPKEWGVGNQPQH